This T cell receptor beta chain stems from a study of blood T cell repertoires in COVID-19. The CDR3 covers 15 residues. The V and J ends lost 2 bases and 4 bases respectively, with 12 bases between them. Germline-derived CDR1 and CDR2 are SGHNT and YENEEA. As originally analysed: The authors estimated nucleated cell counts from reference gene primer amplification. Profiled with immunoSEQ multiplex PCR; TCRdb holds only in-frame clones, not every one. Clone size and the V and J calls come from that table; the DNA yielded D and trimming. The sample yields around 170,000 clones, approximately 83% seen once.

The J gene is TRBJ2-1, the V gene TRBV11-3; possible D gene TRBD1, 6 bases. The TCR sequence derives from a man aged 50-59 years with active or convalescent COVID-19. Sequencing was done on a sample of peripheral blood. The chain's CDR3 is CASSLNLGQYNEQFF. The CDR3 nucleotides read TGTGCCAGCAGCTTAAACTTAGGACAGTACAATGAGCAGTTCTTC.